The rows below give T cell receptor beta chains drawn from one sample of a study of blood T cells in healthy people across ages. TCRdb re-called the 5' RACE reads through MiXCR, storing one row per CDR3 protein. The profile shows some 640,000 distinct CDR3 sequences, around 48% of them singletons. What was sequenced was blood. The receptors come from a woman aged 55 to 70 in good health. The CDR3 runs from the conserved cysteine through the conserved F or W. D genes are given only for firm matches. Expanded clones get a size class; other rows say once, few or many, or leave the size out.

j_call v_call clone_size d_call cdr3_aa cdr3_nt
TRBJ2-7 TRBV7-2 NA TRBD1 CASSLGGTGRPSYEQYF TGTGCCAGCAGCTTAGGGGGGACAGGGAGGCCGAGCTACGAGCAGTACTTC
TRBJ1-5 TRBV7-2 NA TRBD1 CASSSGTGGYNQPQHF TGTGCCAGCAGCTCAGGGACAGGGGGCTACAATCAGCCCCAGCATTTT
TRBJ2-1 TRBV5-1 few TRBD2 CASSVSGGNEQFF TGCGCCAGCAGCGTGAGCGGGGGCAATGAGCAGTTCTTC
TRBJ2-5 TRBV7-9 NA NA CASSPPRGQETQYF TGTGCCAGCAGCCCCCCTCGGGGCCAAGAGACCCAGTACTTC
TRBJ2-5 TRBV24-1 few NA CATSQGGTQYF TGTGCCACCAGCCAAGGGGGGACCCAGTACTTC
TRBJ2-5 TRBV15 NA TRBD2 CATSRDVASGRQETQYF TGTGCCACCAGCAGAGATGTTGCTAGCGGGAGACAAGAGACCCAGTACTTC
TRBJ1-6 TRBV7-3 once TRBD1 CASSRDRAGPLHF TGTGCCAGCAGCCGAGACAGGGCGGGACCCCTCCACTTT
TRBJ2-3 TRBV2 NA NA CASSDKSEATSTDTQYF TGTGCCAGCAGTGACAAGTCAGAAGCTACTAGCACAGATACGCAGTATTTT
TRBJ2-7 TRBV20-1 few TRBD2 CSARDLTGSGRPPYEQYF TGCAGTGCTAGAGACCTCACAGGAAGCGGGAGGCCCCCCTACGAGCAGTACTTC
TRBJ2-4 TRBV12-3/TRBV12-4 NA NA CASSLHRANNEQYF TGTGCCAGCAGTTTGCACAGGGCCAACAATGAGCAGTACTTC
TRBJ2-1 TRBV29-1 NA NA CSVGGKGGGNEQFF TGCAGCGTTGGCGGGAAGGGGGGGGGGAATGAGCAGTTCTTC
TRBJ2-7 TRBV18 NA NA CASSYDSYSYEQYF TGTGCCAGCTCATACGACAGCTACTCCTACGAGCAGTACTTC
TRBJ1-5 TRBV5-1 NA NA CASSPDGGTGQPQHF TGCGCCAGCAGTCCCGATGGGGGTACGGGTCAGCCCCAGCATTTT
TRBJ2-7 TRBV6-5 NA NA CASTVAGSTYEQYF TGTGCCAGCACGGTTGCGGGATCAACCTACGAGCAGTACTTC
TRBJ2-1 TRBV20-1 NA NA CSARDPASSYNEQFF TGCAGTGCTAGGGACCCAGCTAGCTCCTACAATGAGCAGTTCTTC
TRBJ2-7 TRBV29-1 NA NA CSVELGASYEQYF TGCAGCGTTGAATTAGGGGCCTCCTACGAGCAGTACTTC